This TCR beta chain is from a study of T cells in Graves' hyperthyroidism and ophthalmopathy (dated by TCRdb to between 2018 and 2021). With regard to the full study: Peripheral blood was collected at initial diagnosis, before any treatment. Prospective prediction of ophthalmopathy was tested in an independent validation cohort consisting of 18 hyperthyroidism patients and about 17 patients who later progressed to ophthalmopathy. The paper describes TCR Vbeta CDR3 sequencing of some 130 peripheral blood samples, made up of some 42 ophthalmopathy patients, roughly 80 hyperthyroidism patients and 17 progressor patients. In addition, the study compared T-cell repertoires in thyroid tissue and in blood from over 5 Graves' hyperthyroidism patients. The 75 to 100 discovery patients were divided at random into training and test sets in a 7:3 ratio. To identify distinguishing TCR V-J signatures, a discovery cohort of 90 to 100 patients was used, comprising some 45 with Graves' ophthalmopathy and around 60 with stable Graves' hyperthyroidism. Once sampling was done, hyperthyroidism patients were given methimazole at a starting dose of 30 mg daily, whereas ophthalmopathy patients were given high-dose intravenous methylprednisolone. Points the paper makes about the study in general: In validation, the model predicted progression to ophthalmopathy a median of roughly 6.2 months before onset, with 65% to 71% sensitivity and roughly 77% specificity. A 13 V-J signature model separated ophthalmopathy from stable hyperthyroidism, with roughly 88% sensitivity and roughly 81% specificity in cross-validation and 80%/75% in testing. Most expanded thyroid clonotypes (frequency above 0.001) were also found in blood, which suggests that blood repertoires may mirror thyroid immune responses. No statistical method was used to fix the sample size in advance, and group allocation was not hidden from the investigators.

Reading the germline V gene gives CDR1 SGHVS and CDR2 FQNEAQ. The CDR3, from cysteine to phenylalanine, totals 14 residues. Of the read, only the CDR3 DNA is kept; its 42 bases are in frame from base 1. The junction shows trimming of 7 bases on V and 7 bases on J, and the gene matches do not reach 10 bases of it. This clonotype was observed a single time. The antigen it recognizes is unknown. No much larger clone is present one base from it, and per-base qualities are unavailable. Single-read evidence is weak. Stable Graves' hyperthyroidism was defined as no progression to ophthalmopathy during 18 months of follow-up. Hyperthyroidism patients were aged 18 to 65 years and newly diagnosed, with disease duration of less than 2 months. The study excluded patients with uncontrolled infections, other autoimmune diseases, pregnancy or lactation. Clinical symptoms, serum thyroxine and TRAb, thyroid ultrasound, and orbital computed tomography formed the basis for the diagnoses. Ficoll-Paque density gradient centrifugation was used to isolate PBMCs from about 9.4 ml of fresh peripheral blood. Trizol reagent was used to extract total RNA, and RNA quality was then checked on an Agilent 2100 Bioanalyzer.

Amplification of TCR beta CDR3 regions was carried out from RNA transcripts. The TCR CDR3 was subjected to a first round of RT-PCR using the HTBI primer set and the Qiagen OneStep RT-PCR kit. Libraries were constructed in a second round of multiplex PCR, after which size selection and purification were carried out. Sequencing of the libraries was done on an Illumina HiSeq2000 using paired-end 100 bp reads. The authors' pipeline ran thus. SOAPnuke was used to process the raw data, removing reads that contained adapters or uncalled bases, had a mean Phred below 15, or lacked an exact match to the constant primer or identifier. High-quality paired reads were merged using COPE v1.2.5, and each unique nucleotide sequence was defined as a clonotype. MiTCR v1.1 was used to align the clonotypes against IMGT TRBV, TRBD and TRBJ reference segments. Only V-J combinations with frequency above 0.0001, covering roughly 99% of repertoires, were analysed. The TCS score was defined as F50 (clonal expansion) divided by E x V (chaos), with BLOSUM62-based TCRdist calculated between CDR3 peptides within each V-J. Welch's t-statistics and random forest reduced roughly 530 V-J features to under 15, which were used in a naive Bayes classifier (R e1071). Through fastp at Q25 and MiXCR, TCRdb rebuilt clones from the public reads, retaining in-frame beta chains. Under each unique CDR3 protein, matching rows form one entry showing the most common genes and DNA. What appears here as the V and J calls and clone size reflects TCRdb's work, not the paper's. This sample gives 300,000 to 350,000 distinct CDR3 sequences in total; roughly 13% of them show up just once. Of the sample, roughly 25% is held by the ten largest clones.

The sequencing sample was made of blood. The origin of this receptor is a woman aged 25 to 39 with Graves' hyperthyroidism. The rearrangement combines TRBV7-8 with TRBJ2-1, with 7 junctional bases fitting TRBD2. CDR3 reads: CASKRAGTKNEQFF. The nucleotide sequence is TGTGCCAGCAAGAGGGCAGGGACTAAGAATGAGCAGTTCTTC.